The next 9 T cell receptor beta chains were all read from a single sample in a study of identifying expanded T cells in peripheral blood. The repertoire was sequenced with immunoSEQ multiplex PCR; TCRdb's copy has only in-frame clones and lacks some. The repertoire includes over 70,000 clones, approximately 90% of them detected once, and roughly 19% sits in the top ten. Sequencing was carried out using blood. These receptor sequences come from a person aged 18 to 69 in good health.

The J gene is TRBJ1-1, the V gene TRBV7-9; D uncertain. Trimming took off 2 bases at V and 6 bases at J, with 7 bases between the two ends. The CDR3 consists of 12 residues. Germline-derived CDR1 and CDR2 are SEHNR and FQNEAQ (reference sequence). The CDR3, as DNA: TGTGCCAGCAGCTTATTATCTCCTGAAGCTTTCTTT. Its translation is CASSLLSPEAFF.

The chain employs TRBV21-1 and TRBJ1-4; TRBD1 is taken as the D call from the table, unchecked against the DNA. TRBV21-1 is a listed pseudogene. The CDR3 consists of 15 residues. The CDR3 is CASRLVSETNEKLFF. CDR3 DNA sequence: TGTGCCAGCAGGCTGGTCTCAGAAACTAATGAAAAACTGTTTTTT.

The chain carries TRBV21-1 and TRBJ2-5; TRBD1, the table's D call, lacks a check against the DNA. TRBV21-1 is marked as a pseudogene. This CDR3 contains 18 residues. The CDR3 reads CASSKGPLWAEYQETQYF. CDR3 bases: TGTGCCAGCAGCAAGGGCCCCTTGTGGGCCGAGTACCAAGAGACCCAGTACTTC.

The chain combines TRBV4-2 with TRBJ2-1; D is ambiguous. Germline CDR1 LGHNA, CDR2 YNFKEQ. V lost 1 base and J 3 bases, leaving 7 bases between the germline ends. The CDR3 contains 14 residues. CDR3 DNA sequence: TGTGCCAGCAGCCAAGTCGGCATCTACAATGAGCAGTTCTTC. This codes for CASSQVGIYNEQFF.

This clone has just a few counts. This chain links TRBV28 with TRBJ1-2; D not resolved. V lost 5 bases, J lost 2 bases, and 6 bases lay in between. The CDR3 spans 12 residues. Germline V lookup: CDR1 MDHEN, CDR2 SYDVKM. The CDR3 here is CASSTKNYGYTF. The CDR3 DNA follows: TGTGCCAGCAGTACTAAGAACTATGGCTACACCTTC.

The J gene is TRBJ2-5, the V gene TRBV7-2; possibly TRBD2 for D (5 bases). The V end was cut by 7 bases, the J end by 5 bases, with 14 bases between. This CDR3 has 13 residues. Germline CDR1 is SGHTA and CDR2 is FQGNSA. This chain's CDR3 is CASTPWAGETQYF. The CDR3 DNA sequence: TGTGCCAGCACCCCTTGGGCGGGCGAGACCCAGTACTTC.

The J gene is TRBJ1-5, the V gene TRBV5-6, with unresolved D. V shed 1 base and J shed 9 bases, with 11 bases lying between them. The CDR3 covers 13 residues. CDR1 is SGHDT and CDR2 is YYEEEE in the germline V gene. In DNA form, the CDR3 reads TGTGCCAGCAGCTTGTTGGGTTTGGGGCCCCAGCATTTT. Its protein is CASSLLGLGPQHF.

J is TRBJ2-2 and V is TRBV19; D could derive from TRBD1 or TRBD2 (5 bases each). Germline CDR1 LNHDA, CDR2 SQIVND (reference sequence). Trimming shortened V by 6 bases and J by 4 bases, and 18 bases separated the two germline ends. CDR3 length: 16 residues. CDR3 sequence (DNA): TGTGCCAGTAGAGCCGGGACGGCGGAGCGCACCGGGGAGCTGTTTTTT. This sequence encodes CASRAGTAERTGELFF.

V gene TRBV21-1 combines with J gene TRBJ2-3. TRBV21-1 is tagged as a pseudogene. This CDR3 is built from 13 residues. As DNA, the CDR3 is TGTGCCAGCAGCAAACGCTGCACAGATACGCAGTATTTT. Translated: CASSKRCTDTQYF.